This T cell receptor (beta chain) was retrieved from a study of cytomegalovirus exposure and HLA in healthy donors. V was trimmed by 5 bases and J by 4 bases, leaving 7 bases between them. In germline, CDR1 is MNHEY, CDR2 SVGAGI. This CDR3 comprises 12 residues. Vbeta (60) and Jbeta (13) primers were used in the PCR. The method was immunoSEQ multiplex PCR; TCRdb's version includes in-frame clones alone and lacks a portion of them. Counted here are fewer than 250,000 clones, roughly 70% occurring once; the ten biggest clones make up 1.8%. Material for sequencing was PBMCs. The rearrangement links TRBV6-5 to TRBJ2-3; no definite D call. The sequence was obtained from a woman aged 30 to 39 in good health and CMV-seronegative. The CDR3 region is CASSPRADTQYF. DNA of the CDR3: TGTGCCAGCAGTCCACGGGCAGATACGCAGTATTTT.